These 11 T cell receptor beta chains came from one sample sequenced in a study of T cell repertoires in aging, cancer and after chemotherapy (dated by TCRdb to between 2018 and 2021). For sequencing, an Illumina MiSeq was employed. Using a mixed TRB-A/B primer pool, multiplex touch-down PCR amplified rearranged TRB sequences covering the V, D and J segments. The public sequencing data were trimmed at Q25 with fastp and processed into clonotypes with MiXCR by TCRdb, which kept only in-frame beta chains. One record per CDR3 amino acid sequence lists the most common genes and DNA. The table for this sample lists about 11,000 distinct CDR3 sequences; around 32% of them were counted only once. Of the sample, about 3% is held by the ten largest clones. TCR beta rearrangements were amplified from genomic DNA isolated from peripheral blood, not from sorted cells or RNA. What was sequenced was blood. Receptor source: a human donor in good health.

This clonotype was seen more than once but under ten times. The CDR3 DNA sequence: TGTGCCTGGAGTGTACGGATGGATACCTATGGCTACACCTTC. This gives the protein CAWSVRMDTYGYTF. The rearrangement uses TRBV30 and TRBJ1-2, with D unresolved. Germline assignment: CDR1 GTSNPN and CDR2 SVGIG (reference sequence). This CDR3 is built from 14 residues. Deletions cut 0 bases from V and 4 bases from J, with 12 bases between.

Comment on this clonotype: This may be a read error: a much more frequent sequence differs by one nucleotide. J is TRBJ1-1 and V is TRBV29-1; 9 bases agree with TRBD1. The junction had 10 bases not matched to a gene; V was cut back by 8 bases and J by 3 bases. The CDR3 has 14 amino acids. CDR1 and CDR2 from the germline V gene are SQVTM and ANQGSEA. This CDR3 reads CSQIQGAWDTEAFF. The CDR3 bases are TGCAGCCAGATACAGGGGGCATGGGACACTGAAGCTTTCTTT.

V gene TRBV12-3 or TRBV12-4 combines with J gene TRBJ1-2, with 11 bases matching TRBD1. The CDR3 is 14 residues long. The V and J ends lost 6 bases and 8 bases, in that order; junction bases with no gene match: 8. CDR3 sequence reads: CASSGGQGAWGYTF. DNA for the CDR3: TGTGCCAGCAGCGGTGGACAGGGGGCGTGGGGCTACACCTTC.

This clonotype appeared a few times. V gene TRBV18 combines with J gene TRBJ2-7, with 10 bases lining up with TRBD1. The CDR3 loop spans 15 amino acids. Trimming removed 3 bases from V and 0 bases from J; junction bases left unmatched: 2. CDR1 and CDR2 (germline): KGHSH, LQKENI. The CDR3 reads CASSPRDRGSYEQYF. CDR3 bases: TGTGCCAGCTCACCCCGGGACAGGGGCTCCTACGAGCAGTACTTC.

This clonotype is classed as medium-sized. The chain links TRBV15 to TRBJ2-2; 8 positions agree with TRBD1. V shed 3 bases, J shed 6 bases, and the junction held 6 bases outside the gene matches. The CDR3 totals 15 residues. Germline CDR1 and CDR2: LNHNV and YYDKDF (reference sequence). The CDR3 sequence is CATSSPTGGAGELFF. In DNA, the CDR3 is TGTGCCACCAGCAGTCCCACAGGGGGTGCCGGGGAGCTGTTTTTT. The full variable domain, its missing parts supplied by reference TRBV15 and TRBJ2-2, is DAMVIQNPRYQVTQFGKPVTLSCSQTLNHNVMYWYQQKSSQAPKLLFHYYDKDFNNEADTPDNFQSRRPNTSFCFLDIRSPGLGDTAMYLCATSSPTGGAGELFFGEGSRLTVL.

This chain connects TRBV7-9 to TRBJ1-5; D is uncertain. V shed 5 bases and J shed 3 bases, with 11 bases lying between them. CDR1 is SEHNR and CDR2 is FQNEAQ in the germline V gene (reference sequence). The CDR3 runs 14 residues. The CDR3 here is CASSHDITNQPQHF. The CDR3 nucleotides read TGTGCCAGCAGCCACGACATTACCAATCAGCCCCAGCATTTT.

The V and J genes are TRBV30 and TRBJ2-1; 11 bases agree with TRBD2. Germline-derived CDR1 and CDR2 are GTSNPN and SVGIG (reference sequence). There are 16 residues in the CDR3. V lost 4 bases, J lost 6 bases, and 11 bases stayed unmatched. The CDR3 DNA is TGTGCCTGGACGTCCACTACTAGCGGGAGTTTCAATGAGCAGTTCTTC. Protein: CAWTSTTSGSFNEQFF.

This clonotype was seen just once. J is TRBJ2-3 and V is TRBV30, with 8 bases lining up with TRBD1. The germline V gene encodes CDR1 GTSNPN and CDR2 SVGIG (reference sequence). V lost 8 bases, J lost 1 base, and 14 bases stayed unmatched. The CDR3 is 16 residues long. The CDR3 spells CASSQDPQGGTDTQYF. For the CDR3, the DNA is TGTGCCAGCAGCCAAGATCCACAGGGGGGCACAGATACGCAGTATTTT.

This clonotype turned up a few times. This chain uses TRBV7-2 with TRBJ1-4; a possible D gene is TRBD1 (5 bases). The V gene lost 0 bases and the J gene lost 8 bases, with 13 bases spanning the gap. Germline V CDR1 and CDR2: SGHTA, FQGNSA. This CDR3 has 15 amino acids. The CDR3 loop is CASSLAGGGGEKLFF. The CDR3 DNA reads TGTGCCAGCAGCTTAGCGGGTGGGGGTGGGGAAAAACTGTTTTTT.

Only a few counts were recorded for this clonotype. V gene TRBV5-1 combines with J gene TRBJ1-2; D might be TRBD1 (5 bases). The germline CDR1 and CDR2 sequences are SGHRS and YFSETQ. CDR3 length: 14 amino acids. V gave up 5 bases and J gave up 1 base, with 12 bases separating them. The chain's CDR3 is CASSTAGLNYGYTF. The CDR3 bases are TGCGCCAGCAGTACAGCAGGGCTTAACTATGGCTACACCTTC.

The gene calls are TRBV10-3 and TRBJ1-5; D uncertain. Germline CDR1 ENHRY, CDR2 SYGVKD. The CDR3 is 14 residues long. With 7 bases removed from V and 5 bases from J, the gap between germline ends came to 15 bases. The CDR3 DNA reads as TGTGCCATCAAGTCTTATAGCCCTTATCAGCCCCAGCATTTT. Translated, it gives CAIKSYSPYQPQHF.